These T cell receptor beta chains were read from a single sample in a study of shared clonotypes between healthy human individuals. Profiled with immunoSEQ multiplex PCR; TCRdb holds only in-frame clones, not every one. The sample contains some 2.1 million clones, roughly 93% of which appear only once. Sample: naive CD8+ T cells from PBMCs. The receptors stem from a man between 18 and 29 years old in good health. Some clones in this sample may be carry-over from other donors' samples. Both conserved end residues are trimmed from each CDR3.

CDR3 protein: ASSVHPGNPIEAF; J gene: TRBJ1-1; V gene: TRBV9
CDR3 protein: ASSRPDSGANVLT; J gene: TRBJ2-6; V gene: TRBV28
CDR3 protein: ASSHPFSGDRGVNEQF; J gene: TRBJ2-1; V gene: TRBV5-4
CDR3 protein: ASSWGLAGVGEQF; J gene: TRBJ2-1; V gene: TRBV11-3
CDR3 protein: ASSSDRGNTIY; J gene: TRBJ1-3; V gene: TRBV5-6
CDR3 protein: ASSHATSPGLNEQF; J gene: TRBJ2-1; V gene: TRBV4-3
CDR3 protein: ASSDSYRGPLNYGYT; J gene: TRBJ1-2; V gene: TRBV6-1
CDR3 protein: ASTAPGTAIPGLAGEASYEQY; J gene: TRBJ2-7; V gene: TRBV23-1
CDR3 protein: ASSQSRLNPEAF; J gene: TRBJ1-1; V gene: TRBV4-3
CDR3 protein: ASSLFYRLVVLDEQF; J gene: TRBJ2-1; V gene: TRBV13
CDR3 protein: ASSPGLAGTISYNEQF; J gene: TRBJ2-1; V gene: TRBV11-2
CDR3 protein: ASSPQRGNNEQF; J gene: TRBJ2-1; V gene: TRBV28
CDR3 protein: ASSQDQMGTLVSYEQY; J gene: TRBJ2-7; V gene: TRBV4-3
CDR3 protein: ASSVGGEGRNTEAF; J gene: TRBJ1-1; V gene: TRBV9
CDR3 protein: ASSFPGPNYGYT; J gene: TRBJ1-2; V gene: TRBV7-9
CDR3 protein: ASSVAPTTYTGELF; J gene: TRBJ2-2; V gene: TRBV9